This is a list of T cell receptor beta chains from one sample in a study of blood T cell repertoires in COVID-19. This table comes from immunoSEQ multiplex PCR, and its TCRdb copy is limited to in-frame clones, with some not included. The sample contains 200,000 or so clones, 70% to 85% of which appear only once. Material: peripheral blood. These receptors were obtained from a human donor with acute or convalescent COVID-19. The donor label of this sample is uncertain. The CDR3 runs from the conserved cysteine through the conserved F or W. Each record gives: J gene, V gene, CDR3 protein.

J gene: TRBJ2-7
V gene: TRBV5-1
CDR3 protein: CASSLPLLAGVPYEQYF

J gene: TRBJ2-3
V gene: TRBV9
CDR3 protein: CASSVDSGDYSTDTQYF

J gene: TRBJ2-5
V gene: TRBV5-4
CDR3 protein: CASSLGLTETQYF

J gene: TRBJ2-2
V gene: TRBV4-2
CDR3 protein: CASSPDWGPGELFF

J gene: TRBJ2-7
V gene: TRBV2
CDR3 protein: CASSRAGGSSYEQYF

J gene: TRBJ1-4
V gene: TRBV6-5
CDR3 protein: CASSPGQGRREKLFF

J gene: TRBJ2-1
V gene: TRBV19
CDR3 protein: CASTGLAPYNEQFF

J gene: TRBJ1-1
V gene: TRBV5-4
CDR3 protein: CASSLFSDTEAFF

J gene: TRBJ1-2
V gene: TRBV19
CDR3 protein: CASSIPDRGNNYGYTF

J gene: TRBJ1-3
V gene: TRBV9
CDR3 protein: CASSVEPDMFGNTIYF

J gene: TRBJ2-6
V gene: TRBV3-1/TRBV3-2
CDR3 protein: CASSQAISGANILTF

J gene: TRBJ2-1
V gene: TRBV7-9
CDR3 protein: CASRGGGRFAPGFF

J gene: TRBJ1-4
V gene: TRBV5-8
CDR3 protein: CASSLAITGGSSEKLFF

J gene: TRBJ2-3
V gene: TRBV4-1
CDR3 protein: CASSQGQGLLYF

J gene: TRBJ1-5
V gene: TRBV19
CDR3 protein: CASSWPTGGNSNQPQHF

J gene: TRBJ2-7
V gene: TRBV19
CDR3 protein: CASTDRSTYEQYF

J gene: TRBJ2-3
V gene: TRBV2
CDR3 protein: CASRLQGAGTDTQYF

J gene: TRBJ1-5
V gene: TRBV4-1
CDR3 protein: CASSGRGNQPQHF

J gene: TRBJ2-7
V gene: TRBV28
CDR3 protein: CASRTGSWYEQYF

J gene: TRBJ2-1
V gene: TRBV11-2
CDR3 protein: CASSFLQGLYNEQFF

J gene: TRBJ1-5
V gene: TRBV3-1/TRBV3-2
CDR3 protein: CASSPRIGSNQPQHF

J gene: TRBJ2-7
V gene: TRBV11-2
CDR3 protein: CASSLGQFYEQYF

J gene: TRBJ2-6
V gene: TRBV19
CDR3 protein: CASSIMGQGGLTGANVLTF

J gene: TRBJ1-5
V gene: TRBV6-2/TRBV6-3
CDR3 protein: CASSFGAYSNQPQHF

J gene: TRBJ2-3
V gene: TRBV19
CDR3 protein: CASSTSGSTDTQYF

J gene: TRBJ2-2
V gene: TRBV5-1
CDR3 protein: CASSLEGARTGELFF

J gene: TRBJ1-1
V gene: TRBV19
CDR3 protein: CASRHVGKEAFF

J gene: TRBJ2-2
V gene: TRBV14
CDR3 protein: CASSRPGQGGRTGELFF

J gene: TRBJ2-3
V gene: TRBV28
CDR3 protein: CASRVPGGSDTQYF

J gene: TRBJ1-3
V gene: TRBV6-1
CDR3 protein: CASSEGFYSGNTIYF

J gene: TRBJ2-3
V gene: TRBV6-2/TRBV6-3
CDR3 protein: CASSGTGTGSTDTQYF

J gene: TRBJ2-7
V gene: TRBV7-2
CDR3 protein: CASSYPDRAYEQYF

J gene: TRBJ2-3
V gene: TRBV9
CDR3 protein: CASSVALGQAFTDTQYF

J gene: TRBJ2-3
V gene: TRBV24-1
CDR3 protein: CATSPVGGPGDTQYF

J gene: TRBJ2-2
V gene: TRBV28
CDR3 protein: CASRPGLITGELFF

J gene: TRBJ2-7
V gene: TRBV6-6
CDR3 protein: CASSPSGQASYEQYF

J gene: TRBJ2-2
V gene: TRBV3-1/TRBV3-2
CDR3 protein: CASSRLAVNTGELFF

J gene: TRBJ2-3
V gene: TRBV7-2
CDR3 protein: CASRRDFTDTQYF

J gene: TRBJ2-7
V gene: TRBV6-5
CDR3 protein: CASRDTGSPLREQYF

J gene: TRBJ2-7
V gene: TRBV19
CDR3 protein: CASSREGQGAQYF

J gene: TRBJ2-2
V gene: TRBV19
CDR3 protein: CASRLTGWTGELFF